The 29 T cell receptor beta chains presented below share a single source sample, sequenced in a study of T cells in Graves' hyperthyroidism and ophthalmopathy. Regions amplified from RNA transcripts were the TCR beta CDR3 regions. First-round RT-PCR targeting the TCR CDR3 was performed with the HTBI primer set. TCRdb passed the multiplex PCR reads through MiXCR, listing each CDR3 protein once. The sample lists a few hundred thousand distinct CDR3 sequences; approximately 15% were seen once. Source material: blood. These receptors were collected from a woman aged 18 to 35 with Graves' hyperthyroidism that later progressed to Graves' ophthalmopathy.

The CDR3 region is CSASRQTGANVLTF. DNA of the CDR3: TGCAGTGCTAGCAGACAGACTGGGGCCAACGTCCTGACTTTC. The V and J genes are TRBV20-1 and TRBJ2-6, with D maybe TRBD1 (5 bases). CDR1 and CDR2 from the germline V gene are DFQATT and SNEGSKA (reference sequence). V was cut by 3 bases and J by 2 bases, with 8 bases left in between. This CDR3 contains 14 residues.

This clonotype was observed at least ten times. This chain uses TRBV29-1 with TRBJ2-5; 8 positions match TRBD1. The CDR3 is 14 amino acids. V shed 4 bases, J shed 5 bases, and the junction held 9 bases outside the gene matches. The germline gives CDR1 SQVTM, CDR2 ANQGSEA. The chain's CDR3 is CSVGRTGNSETQYF. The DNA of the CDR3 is TGCAGCGTTGGGCGGACAGGGAATTCGGAGACCCAGTACTTC. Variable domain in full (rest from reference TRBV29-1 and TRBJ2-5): SAVISQKPSRDICQRGTSLTIQCQVDSQVTMMFWYRQQPGQSLTLIATANQGSEATYESGFVIDKFPISRPNLTFSTLTVSNMSPEDSSIYLCSVGRTGNSETQYFGPGTRLLVL.

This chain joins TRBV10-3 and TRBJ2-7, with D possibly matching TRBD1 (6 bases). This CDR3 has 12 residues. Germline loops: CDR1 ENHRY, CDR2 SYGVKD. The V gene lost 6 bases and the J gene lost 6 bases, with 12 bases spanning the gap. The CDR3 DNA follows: TGTGCCATCAGGGGGGCGGTGGGCGAGCAGTACTTC. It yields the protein CAIRGAVGEQYF.

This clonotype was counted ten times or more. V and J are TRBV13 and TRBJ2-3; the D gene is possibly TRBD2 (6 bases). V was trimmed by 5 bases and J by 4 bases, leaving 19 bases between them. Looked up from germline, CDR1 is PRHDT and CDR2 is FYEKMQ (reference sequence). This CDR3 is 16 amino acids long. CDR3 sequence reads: CASSDLLAQQADTQYF. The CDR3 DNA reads TGTGCCAGCAGCGATCTACTAGCCCAGCAAGCAGATACGCAGTATTTT.

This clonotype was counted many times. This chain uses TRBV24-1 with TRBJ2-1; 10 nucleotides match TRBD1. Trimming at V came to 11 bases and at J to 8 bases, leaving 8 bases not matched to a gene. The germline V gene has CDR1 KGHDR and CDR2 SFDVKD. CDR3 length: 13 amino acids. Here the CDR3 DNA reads TGTGCCATAAACCGGGACAGGGGCCATGAGCAGTTCTTC. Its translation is CAINRDRGHEQFF.

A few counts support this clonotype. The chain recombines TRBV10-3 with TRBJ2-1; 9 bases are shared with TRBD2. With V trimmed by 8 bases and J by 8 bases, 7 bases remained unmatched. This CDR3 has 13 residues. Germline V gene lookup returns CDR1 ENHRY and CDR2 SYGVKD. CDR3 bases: TGTGCCATCCGGACTAGCGAGGGTGATGAGCAGTTCTTC. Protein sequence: CAIRTSEGDEQFF.

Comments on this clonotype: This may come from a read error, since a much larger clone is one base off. The CDR3 nucleotides are TGCAGTGCTGGTCCTCCCGGAAGGCGCAGGGGTCGAGAGATCCAGTACTTC. As protein: CSAGPPGRRRGREIQYF. The genes are TRBV20-1 and TRBJ2-5, with a weak D call TRBD1 (6 bases). This CDR3 comprises 17 residues. Germline CDR1 and CDR2: DFQATT and SNEGSKA (reference sequence).

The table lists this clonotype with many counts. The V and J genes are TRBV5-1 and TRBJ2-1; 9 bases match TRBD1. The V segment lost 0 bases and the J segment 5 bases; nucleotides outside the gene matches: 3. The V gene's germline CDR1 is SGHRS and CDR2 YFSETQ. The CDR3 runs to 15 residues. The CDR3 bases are TGCGCCAGCAGCTTGGACAGGGGGCCTCACAATGAGCAGTTCTTC. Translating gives CASSLDRGPHNEQFF.

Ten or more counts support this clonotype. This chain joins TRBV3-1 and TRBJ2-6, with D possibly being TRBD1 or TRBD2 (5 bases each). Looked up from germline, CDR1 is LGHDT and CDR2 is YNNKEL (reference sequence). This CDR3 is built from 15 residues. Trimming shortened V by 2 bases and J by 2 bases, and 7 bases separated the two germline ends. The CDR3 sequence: CASSQWGTGANVLTF. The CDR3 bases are TGTGCCAGCAGCCAATGGGGGACTGGGGCCAACGTCCTGACTTTC.

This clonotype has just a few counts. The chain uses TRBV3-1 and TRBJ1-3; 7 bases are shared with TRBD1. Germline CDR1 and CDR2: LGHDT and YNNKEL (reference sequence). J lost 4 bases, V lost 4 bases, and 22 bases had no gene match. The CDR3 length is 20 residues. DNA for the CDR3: TGTGCCAGCAGCCCAAGATCAGGGACAGAGGATCTACTGTCCGGAAACACCATATATTTT. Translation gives CASSPRSGTEDLLSGNTIYF.

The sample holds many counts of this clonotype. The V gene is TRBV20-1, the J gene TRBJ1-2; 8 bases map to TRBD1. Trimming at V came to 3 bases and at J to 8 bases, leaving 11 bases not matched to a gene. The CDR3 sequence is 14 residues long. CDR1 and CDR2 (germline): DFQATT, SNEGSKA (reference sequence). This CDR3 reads CSASTAGGSEGYTF. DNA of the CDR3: TGCAGTGCTAGTACGGCAGGGGGCTCTGAGGGCTACACCTTC.

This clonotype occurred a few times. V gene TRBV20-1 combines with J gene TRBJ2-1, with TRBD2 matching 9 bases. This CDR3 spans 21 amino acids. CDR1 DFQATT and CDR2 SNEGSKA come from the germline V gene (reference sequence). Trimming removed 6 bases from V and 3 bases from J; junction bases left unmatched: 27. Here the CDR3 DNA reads TGCAGTGCCCAAAAGCGGGCTTATGTTTCGCGGGAGGGCCGTCTCTACAATGAGCAGTTCTTC. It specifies CSAQKRAYVSREGRLYNEQFF.

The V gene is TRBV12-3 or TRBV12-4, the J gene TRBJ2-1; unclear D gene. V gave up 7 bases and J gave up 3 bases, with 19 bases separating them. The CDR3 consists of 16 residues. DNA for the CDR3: TGTGCCAGCAATACCGGCCCTCCCTCTAACTACAATGAGCAGTTCTTC. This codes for CASNTGPPSNYNEQFF.

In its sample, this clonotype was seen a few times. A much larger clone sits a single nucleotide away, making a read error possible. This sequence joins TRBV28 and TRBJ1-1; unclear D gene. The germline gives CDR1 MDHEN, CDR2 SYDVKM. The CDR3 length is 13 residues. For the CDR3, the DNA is TGTGCCAGCAGTTTGGGTGAGAATACTGAAGCTTCCTTT. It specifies CASSLGENTEASF.

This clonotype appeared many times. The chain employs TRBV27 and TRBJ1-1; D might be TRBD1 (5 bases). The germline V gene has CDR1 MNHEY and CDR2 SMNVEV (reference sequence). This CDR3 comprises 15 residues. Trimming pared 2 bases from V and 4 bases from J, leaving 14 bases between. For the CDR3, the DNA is TGTGCCAGCAGTTTAGTTAACGACCAGGGCACTGAAGCTTTCTTT. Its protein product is CASSLVNDQGTEAFF.

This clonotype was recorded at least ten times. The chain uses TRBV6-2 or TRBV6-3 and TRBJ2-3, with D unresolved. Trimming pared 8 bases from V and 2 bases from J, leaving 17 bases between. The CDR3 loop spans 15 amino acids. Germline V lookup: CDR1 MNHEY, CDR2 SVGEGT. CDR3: CASHLDAVLTDTQYF. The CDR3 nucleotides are TGTGCCAGCCACCTGGACGCCGTTCTCACAGATACGCAGTATTTT.

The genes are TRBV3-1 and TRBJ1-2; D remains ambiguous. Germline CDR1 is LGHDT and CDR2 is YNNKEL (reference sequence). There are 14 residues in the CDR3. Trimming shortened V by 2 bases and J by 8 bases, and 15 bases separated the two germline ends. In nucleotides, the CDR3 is TGTGCCAGCAGCCAAAGTGACGGAGGGCCAGGCTACACCTTC. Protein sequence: CASSQSDGGPGYTF.

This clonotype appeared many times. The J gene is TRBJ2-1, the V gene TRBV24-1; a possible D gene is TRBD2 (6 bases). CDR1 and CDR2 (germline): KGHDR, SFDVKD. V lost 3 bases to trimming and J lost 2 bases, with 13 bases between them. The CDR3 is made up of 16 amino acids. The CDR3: CATSDGEAGTYNEQFF. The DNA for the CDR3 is TGTGCCACCAGTGATGGGGAGGCGGGGACCTACAATGAGCAGTTCTTC.

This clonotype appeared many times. CDR3 DNA sequence: TGTGCCAGCCAAGAGACCTACGAGCAGTACTTC. Its translation is CASQETYEQYF. This sequence joins TRBV28 and TRBJ2-7; D ambiguous. Germline assignment: CDR1 MDHEN and CDR2 SYDVKM. V lost 8 bases and J lost 2, with 7 bases in between. The CDR3 totals 11 residues.

The CDR3 region is CASSSRTVDEKLFF. In DNA form, the CDR3 reads TGTGCCAGCAGTTCCCGGACGGTCGATGAAAAACTGTTTTTT. The gene calls are TRBV27 and TRBJ1-4; D is ambiguous. The ends were cut back, 4 bases at V and 6 bases at J, with 12 bases in the middle. The CDR3 has 14 residues. Per the germline V gene, CDR1 is MNHEY and CDR2 is SMNVEV (reference sequence).

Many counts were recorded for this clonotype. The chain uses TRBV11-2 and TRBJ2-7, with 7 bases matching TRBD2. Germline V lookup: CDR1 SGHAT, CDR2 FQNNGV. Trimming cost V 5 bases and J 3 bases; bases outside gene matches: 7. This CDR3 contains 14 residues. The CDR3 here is CASSPSAGNYEQYF. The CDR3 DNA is TGTGCCAGCAGCCCCTCAGCGGGGAACTACGAGCAGTACTTC.

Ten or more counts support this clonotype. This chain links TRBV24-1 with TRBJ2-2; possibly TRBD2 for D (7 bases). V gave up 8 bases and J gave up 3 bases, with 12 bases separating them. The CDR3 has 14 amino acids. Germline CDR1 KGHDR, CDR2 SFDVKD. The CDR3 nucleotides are TGTGCCACCACGGGGGGCTCGGACACCGGGGAGCTGTTTTTT. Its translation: CATTGGSDTGELFF.

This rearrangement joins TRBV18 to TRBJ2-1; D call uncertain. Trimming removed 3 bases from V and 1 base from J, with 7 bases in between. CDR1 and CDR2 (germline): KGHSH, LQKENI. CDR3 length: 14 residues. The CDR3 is CASSPVPSYNEQFF. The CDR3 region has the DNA TGTGCCAGCTCACCTGTCCCATCCTACAATGAGCAGTTCTTC.

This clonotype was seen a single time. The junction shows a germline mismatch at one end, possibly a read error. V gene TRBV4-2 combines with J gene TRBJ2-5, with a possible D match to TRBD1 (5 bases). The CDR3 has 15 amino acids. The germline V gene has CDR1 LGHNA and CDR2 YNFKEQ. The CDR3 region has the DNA TGTGCCAGCAGCCAAGATGCAGGGTCGTCGGAGACCCAGTATTTC. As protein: CASSQDAGSSETQYF.

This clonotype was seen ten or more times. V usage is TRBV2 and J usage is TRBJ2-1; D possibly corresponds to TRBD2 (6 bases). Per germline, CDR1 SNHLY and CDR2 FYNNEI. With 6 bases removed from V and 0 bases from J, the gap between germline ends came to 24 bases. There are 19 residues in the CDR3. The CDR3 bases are TGTGCCAGCAGCTCCCCCTCGTACGGGGGTGTAAGCTCCTACAATGAGCAGTTCTTC. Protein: CASSSPSYGGVSSYNEQFF.

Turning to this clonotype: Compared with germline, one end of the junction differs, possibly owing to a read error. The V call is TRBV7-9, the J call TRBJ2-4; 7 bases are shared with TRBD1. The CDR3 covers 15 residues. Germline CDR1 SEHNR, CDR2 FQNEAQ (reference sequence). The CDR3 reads CASSQVPGTVGIQYF. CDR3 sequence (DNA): TGCGCCAGCAGCCAAGTCCCCGGGACAGTGGGCATTCAGTACTTC.

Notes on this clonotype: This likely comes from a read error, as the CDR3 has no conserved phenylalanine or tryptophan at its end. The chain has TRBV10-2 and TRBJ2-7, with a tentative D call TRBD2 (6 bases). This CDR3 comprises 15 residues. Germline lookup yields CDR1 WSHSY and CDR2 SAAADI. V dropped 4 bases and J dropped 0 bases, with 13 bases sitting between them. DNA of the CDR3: TGCGCCAGCAGTGTGGAGGGGCGGGTCTCCTACGAGCAGTACCTC. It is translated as CASSVEGRVSYEQYL.

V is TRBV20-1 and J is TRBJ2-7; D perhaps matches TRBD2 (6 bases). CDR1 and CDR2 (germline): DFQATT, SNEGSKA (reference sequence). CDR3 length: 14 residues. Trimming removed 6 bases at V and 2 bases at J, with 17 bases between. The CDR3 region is CSAPAGQVTYEQYF. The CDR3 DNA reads TGCAGTGCCCCCGCGGGGCAGGTTACCTACGAGCAGTACTTC.

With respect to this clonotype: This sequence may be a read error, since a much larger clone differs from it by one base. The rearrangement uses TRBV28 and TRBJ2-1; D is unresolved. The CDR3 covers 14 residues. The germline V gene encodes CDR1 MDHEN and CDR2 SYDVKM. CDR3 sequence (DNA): TGTGCCGGCAGTTTCTCGTACGGATACAATGAGCAGTTCTTC. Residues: CAGSFSYGYNEQFF.